This TCR beta chain was retrieved from a study of cytomegalovirus exposure and HLA in healthy donors. Trimming cost V 3 bases and J 1 base, with 12 bases left between them. CDR1 and CDR2 (germline): KGHSH, LQKENI. The CDR3 runs 16 residues. Comment on this clone: Its cognate antigen is unknown.

The study's findings and limits: Some 17,000 TCR beta sequences were associated with HLA alleles at 0.05 false discovery rate in a later analysis.

Primers included in the PCR were 60 Vbeta and 13 Jbeta primers. Repertoires were generated with immunoSEQ multiplex PCR, while TCRdb's copy carries only in-frame clones and drops some. The sample table includes approximately 80,000 clones. Sequencing input: PBMCs. The sequence was obtained from a woman under 40 in good health and CMV-seronegative. The V and J genes are TRBV18 and TRBJ2-2; possible D gene TRBD1, 6 bases. The CDR3 nucleotides are TGTGCCAGCTCACCGAGTGGGGGCCTGAACACCGGGGAGCTGTTTTTT. It specifies CASSPSGGLNTGELFF. The full variable domain, rest sourced from reference TRBV18 and TRBJ2-2, is NAGVMQNPRHLVRRRGQEARLRCSPMKGHSHVYWYRQLPEEGLKFMVYLQKENIIDESGMPKERFSAEFPKEGPSILRIQQVVRGDSAAYFCASSPSGGLNTGELFFGEGSRLTVL.